The 14 T cell receptor beta chains reported below all come from one sample, sequenced in a study of blood T cell repertoires in COVID-19. The table came from immunoSEQ multiplex PCR; TCRdb's copy has only in-frame clones and leaves some out. This sample yields about 44,000 clones, of which 80% to 90% are seen a single time; approximately 1.4% belongs to the top ten. The sequenced material came from peripheral blood. These receptors were taken from a woman in her thirties or forties with acute or convalescent COVID-19.

This chain joins TRBV2 and TRBJ1-5, with D unclear. CDR3 length: 13 amino acids. V was trimmed by 6 bases and J by 0 bases, leaving 6 bases between them. Looked up from germline, CDR1 is SNHLY and CDR2 is FYNNEI. CDR3 loop: CASSDTSNQPQHF. The DNA of the CDR3 is TGTGCCAGCAGCGACACTAGCAATCAGCCCCAGCATTTT. Full variable domain (outside the CDR3, taken from reference TRBV2 and TRBJ1-5): EPEVTQTPSHQVTQMGQEVILRCVPISNHLYFYWYRQILGQKVEFLVSFYNNEISEKSEIFDDQFSVERPDGSNFTLKIRSTKLEDSAMYFCASSDTSNQPQHFGDGTRLSIL.

The V call is TRBV4-1, the J call TRBJ1-2; D is unclear. Per germline, CDR1 MGHRA and CDR2 YSYEKL. V gave up 4 bases and J gave up 6 bases, with 12 bases separating them. This CDR3 contains 13 residues. This chain's CDR3 is CASSLRSGDGYTF. The DNA for the CDR3 is TGCGCCAGCAGCCTTCGCTCGGGAGATGGCTACACCTTC.

A single count supports this clone. The CDR3 sequence: CATSDRHISPQYF. In DNA, the CDR3 is TGTGCCACCAGTGACCGACACATTAGTCCGCAGTACTTC. The chain employs TRBV24-1 and TRBJ2-7; D gene uncertain. Trimming removed 4 bases at V and 9 bases at J, with 15 bases between. The CDR3 has 13 amino acids. Per the germline V gene, CDR1 is KGHDR and CDR2 is SFDVKD.

The J gene is TRBJ2-7, the V gene TRBV5-4, with 9 bases fitting TRBD1. From germline, CDR1 is SGHNT and CDR2 YYREEE (reference sequence). The CDR3 is 16 amino acids. J lost 7 bases, V lost 4 bases, and 15 bases had no gene match. CDR3 nucleotide sequence: TGTGCCAGCAGCCTCGGGGGTGGACAGGGGCGACAAGAGCAGTACTTC. This translates into CASSLGGGQGRQEQYF.

The chain uses TRBV7-6 and TRBJ2-1; 9 bases are shared with TRBD1. The CDR3 consists of 17 residues. Germline CDR1 SGHVS, CDR2 FNYEAQ. With V trimmed by 5 bases and J by 7 bases, 15 bases remained unmatched. Here the CDR3 DNA reads TGTGCCAGCAGCACCGGGACAGGGATTTCAACGTTAAATGAGCAGTTCTTC. Encoded protein: CASSTGTGISTLNEQFF.

This clone has just a few counts. The chain carries TRBV24-1 and TRBJ1-4; D is unresolved. The CDR3 spans 16 residues. V lost 9 bases to trimming and J lost 3 bases, with 19 bases between them. Germline assignment: CDR1 KGHDR and CDR2 SFDVKD. CDR3 nucleotide sequence: TGTGCCACCCGACATGTCAAAGCAGAATCTAATGAAAAACTGTTTTTT. This sequence encodes CATRHVKAESNEKLFF.

The V call is TRBV16, the J call TRBJ2-7, with 7 positions matching TRBD1. The CDR3 is 15 amino acids. V trimming: 4 bases; J trimming: 2 bases; junction bases outside the gene matches: 8. CDR1 is KGHSY, CDR2 FQNENV, per germline. The DNA of the CDR3 is TGTGCCAGCAGCCCTTGGACAGGCGGAGCCTACGAGCAGTACTTC. Translated, it gives CASSPWTGGAYEQYF. Supplemented by reference TRBV16 and TRBJ2-7, the full variable domain reads GEEVAQTPKHLVRGEGQKAKLYCAPIKGHSYVFWYQQVLKNEFKFLISFQNENVFDETGMPKERFSAKCLPNSPCSLEIQATKLEDSAVYFCASSPWTGGAYEQYFGPGTRLTVT.

The genes are TRBV5-4 and TRBJ2-3, with D unclear. The CDR3 spans 15 residues. Germline V lookup: CDR1 SGHNT, CDR2 YYREEE (reference sequence). The ends were cut back, 0 bases at V and 2 bases at J, with 10 bases in the middle. CDR3 residues: CASSLERYLTDTQYF. The CDR3 DNA sequence: TGTGCCAGCAGCTTGGAGCGTTACCTCACAGATACGCAGTATTTT.

Comments on this clone: A read error may account for a junction end that differs from germline. The CDR3 here is CASRPQPLSPGAF. DNA for the CDR3: TGTGCCAGCAGACCCCAGCCCCTCAGTCCCGGGGCCTTC. This chain connects TRBV28 to TRBJ1-2; D uncertain. The CDR3 runs to 13 residues. Germline lookup yields CDR1 MDHEN and CDR2 SYDVKM.

This CDR3 reads CASRNLQGTIYF. The CDR3, as DNA: TGTGCCAGCAGAAACCTACAGGGCACCATATATTTT. The chain links TRBV7-2 to TRBJ1-3; D might be TRBD1 (6 bases). The V end lost 6 bases, the J end lost 9 bases, and 12 bases lay between the germline ends. This CDR3 is 12 amino acids long. Per the germline V gene, CDR1 is SGHTA and CDR2 is FQGNSA.

This chain links TRBV5-6 with TRBJ1-4; no definite D call. Germline lookup yields CDR1 SGHDT and CDR2 YYEEEE. Trimming cost V 7 bases and J 8 bases, with 24 bases left between them. The CDR3 length is 16 residues. DNA for the CDR3: TGTGCCAGCGGGTTATTCGGACGGACTCCTTTAGAAAAACTGTTTTTT. Its translation is CASGLFGRTPLEKLFF.

This sequence joins TRBV27 and TRBJ1-6, with a weak D call TRBD1 (6 bases). This CDR3 is built from 17 residues. Germline loops: CDR1 MNHEY, CDR2 SMNVEV (reference sequence). Trimming cost V 2 bases and J 0 bases, with 11 bases left between them. The CDR3 sequence: CASSLRQASSYNSPLHF. CDR3 bases: TGTGCCAGCAGTTTACGACAGGCGAGCTCCTATAATTCACCCCTCCACTTT.

This chain uses TRBV28 with TRBJ1-2; D uncertain. V shed 6 bases and J shed 4 bases, with 12 bases lying between them. CDR1 is MDHEN and CDR2 is SYDVKM in the germline V gene. The CDR3 sequence is 13 residues long. This CDR3 reads CASRSPRSYGYTF. The CDR3 DNA reads as TGTGCCAGCAGGAGTCCCCGAAGCTATGGCTACACCTTC.

The J gene is TRBJ2-5, the V gene TRBV10-3, with 8 bases aligning to TRBD1. The CDR3 is 18 residues long. Germline V gene sequence: CDR1 ENHRY, CDR2 SYGVKD. V lost 2 bases to trimming and J lost 6 bases; unmatched junction nucleotides: 17. CDR3 coding DNA: TGTGCCATCAGTGAGCCTCCTCTCGAGACAGGGGTTGGGAAGACCCAGTACTTC. It specifies CAISEPPLETGVGKTQYF.